This TCR beta chain was sequenced during a study of naive CD8 T cells in extremely preterm neonates. Study-wide results and caveats: Compared with older groups, preterm CDR3s were shorter, with fewer N additions and less trimming. Compared with all age groups, preterm neonates showed less repertoire richness. Shared CDR3 nucleotide sequences: preterm approximately 2.7%, term approximately 0.43%, children about 0.03%, adults less than 0.011%.

The data were produced by immunoSEQ multiplex PCR, yet TCRdb's version contains in-frame clones alone and is incomplete. The data show 21,000 or so clones, roughly 88% seen once. Preterm samples came from extremely preterm deliveries at about 22-28 weeks. Sorted naive CD8+ T cell numbers ranged ~19,000 to ~110,000. Comment on this clone: Antigen: not known.

CDR1 and CDR2 from the germline V gene are SGHAT and FQNNGV. V lost 1 base, J lost 2 bases, and 7 bases lay in between. The CDR3 spans 14 residues. The origin of this receptor is a boy who was born preterm. This rearrangement joins TRBV11-2 to TRBJ2-3; D gene ambiguous. The sequenced material came from naive CD8+ T cells from cord blood. The CDR3 spells CASSLGHNTDTQYF. The CDR3, as DNA: TGTGCCAGCAGCTTAGGGCACAACACAGATACGCAGTATTTT.